This T cell receptor (beta chain) was captured in a study of T cells in Graves' hyperthyroidism and ophthalmopathy. Germline V gene lookup returns CDR1 LNHNV and CDR2 YYDKDF (reference sequence). V shed 0 bases, J shed 9 bases, and the junction held 3 bases outside the gene matches. The CDR3 is made up of 14 amino acids. PBMCs were obtained from about 9.9 ml fresh peripheral blood. The investigators amplified TCR beta CDR3 regions from RNA transcripts. Primed by the HTBI set, a first-round RT-PCR was run on the TCR CDR3. TCRdb processed the multiplex PCR reads anew with MiXCR; each CDR3 protein has one entry. The sample lists around 450,000 distinct CDR3 sequences; roughly 13% were seen once. In this sample, this clonotype turned up a few times.

The clonotype comes from a woman between 18 and 30 years old with Graves' hyperthyroidism. Sequences were obtained from blood. The chain combines TRBV15 with TRBJ1-1; 11 positions agree with TRBD1. The DNA for the CDR3 is TGTGCCACCAGCAGAGAGAGGACAGGGGGCCAAGCTTTCTTT. Translating it yields CATSRERTGGQAFF.